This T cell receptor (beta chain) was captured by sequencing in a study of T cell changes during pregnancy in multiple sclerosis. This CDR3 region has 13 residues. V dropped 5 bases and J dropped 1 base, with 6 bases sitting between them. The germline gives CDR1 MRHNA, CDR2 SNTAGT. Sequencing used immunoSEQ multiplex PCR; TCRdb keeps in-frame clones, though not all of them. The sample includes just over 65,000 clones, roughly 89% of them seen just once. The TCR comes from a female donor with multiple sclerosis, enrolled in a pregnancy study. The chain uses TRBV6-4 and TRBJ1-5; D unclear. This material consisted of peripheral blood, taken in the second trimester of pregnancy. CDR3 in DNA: TGTGCCAGCAGTAGCGACAGCAATCAGCCCCAGCATTTT. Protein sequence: CASSSDSNQPQHF.